This T cell receptor (beta chain) emerged from a study of OX40 agonist ivuxolimab in advanced cancers. In the study overall: About 42% of patients had received prior checkpoint inhibitor therapy. Partial responses were achieved by three patients, of whom one had hepatocellular carcinoma and two had cutaneous melanoma. Study observations and caveats: CD4+ T cells averaged fewer expanded clones than CD8+ T cells.

Comments on this clone: Its antigen is not identified.

The germline gives CDR1 ENHRY, CDR2 SYGVKD. The CDR3 consists of 15 residues. The V end was cut by 5 bases, the J end by 0 bases, with 12 bases between. The repertoire was sequenced with immunoSEQ multiplex PCR; TCRdb's copy has only in-frame clones and lacks some. The repertoire holds tens of thousands of clones, around 80% seen once, with 4.5% to 6% in the top ten. The input for sequencing was CD4+ or CD8+ T cells sorted from blood, taken in a trial of the OX40 agonist ivuxolimab. This TCR was recovered from an adult with an advanced solid tumor such as melanoma, head and neck, liver or kidney cancer. This chain links TRBV10-3 with TRBJ2-3; possible D gene TRBD1, 6 bases. As DNA, the CDR3 is TGTGCCATCAGTTCCGGGACACTGAGCACAGATACGCAGTATTTT. Protein: CAISSGTLSTDTQYF.